The TCR beta chain described here comes from a study of shared clonotypes between healthy human individuals. Germline CDR1 SGHTA, CDR2 FQGNSA. The V end was cut by 5 bases, the J end by 1 base, with 17 bases between. The CDR3 is made up of 16 amino acids. For sorted subsets, approximately 0.2 ug DNA per replicate equaled 30,000 or so T cell genomes. Some clones are missing from TCRdb's copy, which holds only in-frame ones; the method was immunoSEQ multiplex PCR. The sample includes under 650,000 clones, around 96% of them seen just once. Broader study findings: Non-shared clonotypes had lower generation probabilities than those shared by all four donors.

In regard to this clone: Its antigen is unknown.

V and J are TRBV7-2 and TRBJ1-1; maybe TRBD1 (6 bases). This receptor was identified in a woman under 40 in good health. The specimen was naive CD4+ T cells sorted from blood. Regarding subset: CD45RA+ positively selected. The CDR3, as DNA: TGTGCCAGCAGCCCCCTCTGGCGGGGGCGGAACACTGAAGCTTTCTTT. Translation gives CASSPLWRGRNTEAFF. The complete variable domain, with remaining parts taken from reference TRBV7-2 and TRBJ1-1, reads GAGVSQSPSNKVTEKGKDVELRCDPISGHTALYWYRQSLGQGLEFLIYFQGNSAPDKSGLPSDRFSAERTGGSVSTLTIQRTQQEDSAVYLCASSPLWRGRNTEAFFGQGTRLTVV.